This T cell receptor (beta chain) derives from a study of blood T cell repertoires in COVID-19. Germline lookup yields CDR1 LGHDT and CDR2 YNNKEL (reference sequence). The CDR3 loop spans 17 amino acids. V was clipped by 1 base and J by 7 bases, with 17 bases between them. Authors' processing steps: Counts of nucleated cells, estimated from reference gene primer amplification, were obtained. Data came from immunoSEQ multiplex PCR; TCRdb stores just in-frame clones and leaves some out. Clone size and the V and J calls come from that table; the DNA yielded D and trimming. The sample holds 210,000 or so clones, around 84% seen once.

Material: PBMCs or T cells enriched from blood (not recorded which). The clonotype originates from a woman between 40 and 55 years old with acute COVID-19. V and J are TRBV3-1 (or the pseudogene TRBV3-2) and TRBJ1-6; D gene ambiguous. Here the CDR3 DNA reads TGTGCCAGCAGCCAAGGGGCAGCAGACCCGGGAAATTCACCCCTCCACTTT. This gives the protein CASSQGAADPGNSPLHF.